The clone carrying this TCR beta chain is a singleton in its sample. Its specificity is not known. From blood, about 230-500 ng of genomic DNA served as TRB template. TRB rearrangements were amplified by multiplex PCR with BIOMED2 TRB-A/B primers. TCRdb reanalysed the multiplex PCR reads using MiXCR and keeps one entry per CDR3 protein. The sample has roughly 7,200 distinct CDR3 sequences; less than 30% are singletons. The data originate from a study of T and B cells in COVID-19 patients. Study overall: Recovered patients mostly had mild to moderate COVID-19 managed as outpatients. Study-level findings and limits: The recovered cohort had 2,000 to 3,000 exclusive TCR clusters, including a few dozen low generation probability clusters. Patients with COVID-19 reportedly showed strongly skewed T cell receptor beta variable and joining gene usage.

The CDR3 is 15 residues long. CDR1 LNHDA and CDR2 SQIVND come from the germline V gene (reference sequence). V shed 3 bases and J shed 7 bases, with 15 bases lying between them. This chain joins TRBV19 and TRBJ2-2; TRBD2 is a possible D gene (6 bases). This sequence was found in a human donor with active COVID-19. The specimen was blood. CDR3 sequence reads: CASSMPVRGRGELFF. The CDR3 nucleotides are TGTGCCAGTAGTATGCCGGTGCGGGGTCGCGGGGAGCTGTTTTTT. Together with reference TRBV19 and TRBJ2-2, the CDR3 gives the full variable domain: DGGITQSPKYLFRKEGQNVTLSCEQNLNHDAMYWYRQDPGQGLRLIYYSQIVNDFQKGDIAEGYSVSREKKESFPLTVTSAQKNPTAFYLCASSMPVRGRGELFFGEGSRLTVL.